The rows below give T cell receptor beta chains drawn from one sample of a study of cytomegalovirus exposure and HLA in healthy donors. Measured with immunoSEQ multiplex PCR; TCRdb has only the in-frame clones, and not every one. The data hold about 170,000 clones, with 70% to 90% observed a single time. The sequenced sample was PBMCs. The receptors were gathered from a woman aged 30 to 39 in good health and CMV-seronegative. CDR3s include the opening cysteine and the closing phenylalanine or tryptophan. A D gene is named only where the DNA matches it firmly. Size values are once, few and many counts, or a class for expanded clones, and some rows have none.

17 TRBJ2-1 TRBV6-7 . . TGTGCCAGCAGCCTCTCACCCATTAGCGGACCCTACAATGAGCAGTTCTTC CASSLSPISGPYNEQFF
14 TRBJ1-1 TRBV28 . TRBD1 TGTGCCAGCAGTTGGGTAACGGACAGGGTAGGAGCTTTCTTT CASSWVTDRVGAFF
15 TRBJ2-5 TRBV5-1 . TRBD1 TGCGCCAGCAGCTTTAATACAGGGGGCGAAGAGACCCAGTACTTC CASSFNTGGEETQYF
12 TRBJ1-2 TRBV11-2 . . TGTGCCAGCAGCTTAGTCTTGGACGGCTACACCTTC CASSLVLDGYTF
14 TRBJ1-2 TRBV28 . . TGTGCCAGCAGGTCTCGGGGAGTTGGCTATGGCTACACCTTC CASRSRGVGYGYTF
15 TRBJ2-3 TRBV6-4 . . TGTGCCAGCAGCCCCGCGGGGAATGCGGCAGATACGCAGTATTTT CASSPAGNAADTQYF
12 TRBJ1-2 TRBV6-1 . . TGTGCCAGCAGTGCGGGGTTCTATGGCTACACCTTC CASSAGFYGYTF
14 TRBJ2-7 TRBV10-3 once . TGTGCCATCAGTGATCAGGGGACAAGGAACGAGCAGTACTTC CAISDQGTRNEQYF
14 TRBJ2-7 TRBV30 . TRBD1 TGTGCCTGTCTCACGACAGGGCGCTCCTACGAGCAGTACTTC CACLTTGRSYEQYF
14 TRBJ2-1 TRBV7-2 . . TGTGCCAGCAGCCCTAGAGGATCCTACAATGAGCAGTTCTTC CASSPRGSYNEQFF
13 TRBJ1-5 TRBV6-6 . . TGTGCCAGCAGTTACATAGATAATCAGCCCCAGCATTTT CASSYIDNQPQHF
13 TRBJ1-1 TRBV30 . . TGTGCCTGGAGCGAGGGGGGGGCCACTGAAGCTTTCTTT CAWSEGGATEAFF
14 TRBJ2-7 TRBV25-1 . TRBD1 TGTGCCAGCAGTGTAGGACAGGGAACCTACGAGCAGTACTTC CASSVGQGTYEQYF
13 TRBJ2-1 TRBV29-1 . . TGCAGCGTTGTACGCGATGCGAGGGATGAGCAGTTCTTC CSVVRDARDEQFF
13 TRBJ1-2 TRBV5-8 . . TGTGCCAGCAGAGGAGGAAACACCTATGGCTACACCTTC CASRGGNTYGYTF
15 TRBJ1-6 TRBV9 . . TGTGCCAGCAGCGTGGCGGGGGCGGCGAATTCACCCCTCCACTTT CASSVAGAANSPLHF
16 TRBJ2-3 TRBV10-1 . TRBD2 TGCGCCAGGAACTTGGGACTAGCTTTCTTGTCGGATACGCAGTATTTT CARNLGLAFLSDTQYF
15 TRBJ2-7 TRBV6-5 . . TGTGCCAGCAGCAGAGGACAGACGGTCACCTACGAGCAGTACTTC CASSRGQTVTYEQYF
14 TRBJ2-5 TRBV29-1 . TRBD2 TGCAGCGTTGAACTAGCGGGGTTCCAAGAGACCCAGTACTTC CSVELAGFQETQYF
16 TRBJ2-1 TRBV19 . TRBD2 TGTGCCAGTAGTATAGATGCTAGCGGAATCTACAATGAGCAGTTCTTC CASSIDASGIYNEQFF
16 TRBJ2-3 TRBV28 . . TGTGCCAGCAGCCGCGGACTGCTTGAGGGGGCAGATACGCAGTATTTT CASSRGLLEGADTQYF
16 TRBJ2-7 TRBV19 . TRBD2 TGTGCCAGTGGGCCACTCATAGCGGGAGGGCGAAGCGAGCAGTACTTC CASGPLIAGGRSEQYF
16 TRBJ2-5 TRBV7-6 . TRBD2 TGTGCCAGCAGCCCGACTAGCGGGGGGCCCCAAGAGACCCAGTACTTC CASSPTSGGPQETQYF
18 TRBJ2-1 TRBV4-3 . TRBD2 TGCGCCAGCAGCCAAGAATGGATGCGGGAGGGCCTGTGGGGTGAGCAGTTCTTC CASSQEWMREGLWGEQFF
14 TRBJ2-1 TRBV7-6 . TRBD2 TGTGCCAGCAGCGCCGGGGGGGCCCTCAATGAGCAGTTCTTC CASSAGGALNEQFF
16 TRBJ2-1 TRBV14 . TRBD2 TGTGCCAGCAGACGGACTAGCGGTAGCTCCTACAATGAGCAGTTCTTC CASRRTSGSSYNEQFF
15 TRBJ1-5 TRBV4-1 . . TGCGCCAGCAGCCACCGAACGGGGGACAATCAGCCCCAGCATTTT CASSHRTGDNQPQHF
14 TRBJ2-1 TRBV2 . TRBD1 TGTGCCAGCAGTGAGGACAGGGCAGTCAATGAGCAGTTCTTC CASSEDRAVNEQFF
11 TRBJ2-5 TRBV20-1 . . TGCAGTGGACAGGAGGGTGAGACCCAGTACTTC CSGQEGETQYF
16 TRBJ2-2 TRBV9 . TRBD1 TGTGCCAGCAGCGGGACCCCTGACAGGGGCGGCGGGGAGCTGTTTTTT CASSGTPDRGGGELFF
12 TRBJ2-7 TRBV9 . . TGTGCCAGCAGCGTGGACGGATACGAGCAGTACTTC CASSVDGYEQYF
15 TRBJ1-4 TRBV5-1 . . TGCGCCAGCAGCTTAGGGGTTAGAACTAATGAAAAACTGTTTTTT CASSLGVRTNEKLFF
15 TRBJ2-6 TRBV7-2 once . TGTGCCAGCAGCCCCGGGAGTTCTGGGGCCAACGTCCTGACTTTC CASSPGSSGANVLTF
15 TRBJ2-2 TRBV7-8 . . TGTGCCAGCAGCTTAGAGGTTTCGAACACCGGGGAGCTGTTTTTT CASSLEVSNTGELFF